This TCR beta chain was captured in a study of T cells in localized non-small cell lung cancer. The protocol was immunoSEQ multiplex PCR, while the TCRdb copy is restricted to in-frame clones and leaves out a portion. The data contain about 2,100 clones, less than 35% of them singletons. Deletions cut 3 bases from V and 2 bases from J, with 10 bases between. The CDR3 spans 14 residues. Germline assignment: CDR1 SGHNT and CDR2 YENEEA. By sample fraction, this clone is medium-sized. This receptor was obtained from a male donor at least 60 years old with stage III lung adenocarcinoma. V and J are TRBV11-3 and TRBJ1-1, with D unclear. The sample here was lung tumor tissue, taken before any cancer treatment. In nucleotides, the CDR3 is TGTGCCAGCAGCTTTGGGATCCAAAACACTGAAGCTTTCTTT. It specifies CASSFGIQNTEAFF.